This TCR beta chain was documented in a study of blood T cell repertoires in COVID-19. The overall study: Sample material is recorded as cDNA or gDNA derived from T cells, B-cell-depleted T cells, or PBMCs.

It was during active infection that Seattle patients were enrolled and then longitudinally followed. The protocol was immunoSEQ multiplex PCR, while the TCRdb copy is restricted to in-frame clones and leaves out a portion. This sample yields about 150,000 clones, of which roughly 77% are seen a single time; approximately 5% belongs to the top ten. With respect to this clone: At one of its ends the junction is not consistent with the germline gene, which may arise from a read error.

This CDR3 has 14 residues. Germline CDR1 reads SSHAT; CDR2 reads FNYEAQ (reference sequence). The sequenced sample was peripheral blood. The chain couples TRBV7-7 to TRBJ1-5; D call uncertain. The TCR comes from a woman in her seventies with COVID-19, enrolled during active disease. CDR3 in amino acids: CASSFCGENQPQHF. CDR3 DNA sequence: TGTGCTAGCAGCTTTTGTGGAGAGAATCAGCCCCAGCATTTT.